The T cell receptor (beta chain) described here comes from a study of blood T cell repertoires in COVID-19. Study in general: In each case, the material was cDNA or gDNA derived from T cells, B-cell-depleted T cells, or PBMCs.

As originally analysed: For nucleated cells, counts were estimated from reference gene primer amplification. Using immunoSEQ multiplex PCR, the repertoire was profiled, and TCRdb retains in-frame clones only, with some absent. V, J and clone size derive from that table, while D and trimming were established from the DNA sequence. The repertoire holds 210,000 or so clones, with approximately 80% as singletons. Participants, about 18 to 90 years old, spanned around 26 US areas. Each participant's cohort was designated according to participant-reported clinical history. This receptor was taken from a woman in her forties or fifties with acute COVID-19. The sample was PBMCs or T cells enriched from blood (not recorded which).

The CDR3 DNA follows: TGCGCCAGCAGCCAAGAATACACGTTCGCCCCTGAAGCTTTCTTT. It specifies CASSQEYTFAPEAFF. V is TRBV4-1 and J is TRBJ1-1; D gene uncertain. Germline V CDR1 and CDR2: MGHRA, YSYEKL. The CDR3 spans 15 residues. V was clipped by 0 bases and J by 6 bases, with 14 bases between them.